These 11 T cell receptor beta chains were all obtained from the same sample, sequenced in a study of cytomegalovirus exposure and HLA in healthy donors. The repertoire was sequenced with immunoSEQ multiplex PCR; TCRdb's copy has only in-frame clones and lacks some. Among 150,000 to 250,000 clones listed, about 81% were seen once. The specimen sequenced was PBMCs. These receptors were collected from a young woman in good health and CMV-seronegative.

The V and J genes are TRBV11-2 and TRBJ2-7; 10 nucleotides align to TRBD1. Looked up from germline, CDR1 is SGHAT and CDR2 is FQNNGV. There are 16 residues in the CDR3. With V trimmed by 5 bases and J by 5 bases, 12 bases remained unmatched. The chain's CDR3 is CASSPRTRDRGHEQYF. CDR3 coding DNA: TGTGCCAGCAGCCCGCGTACTCGGGACAGGGGACACGAGCAGTACTTC.

The rearrangement links TRBV5-1 to TRBJ2-1, with 9 bases that match TRBD1. J lost 2 bases, V lost 2 bases, and 2 bases had no gene match. The CDR3 has 15 residues. From germline, CDR1 is SGHRS and CDR2 YFSETQ. Here the CDR3 reads CASSFGQGPYNEQFF. As DNA, the CDR3 is TGCGCCAGCAGCTTCGGACAGGGGCCCTACAATGAGCAGTTCTTC.

As regards this clone: A read error may be the cause here, since a much bigger clone is one base away. The V call is TRBV5-6, the J call TRBJ2-7, with D possibly matching TRBD1 (5 bases). Germline V gives CDR1 SGHDT, CDR2 YYEEEE. Trimming pared 1 base from V and 7 bases from J, leaving 15 bases between. This CDR3 region has 14 residues. The CDR3 nucleotides read TGTGCCAGCAGCTTGCTCAGGGCCAGGCGGGAGCAGTACTTC. Its protein product is CASSLLRARREQYF.

This chain's CDR3 is CASSPFRDSTYNEQFF. In DNA, the CDR3 is TGTGCCAGCAGCCCCTTCCGGGACAGCACCTACAATGAGCAGTTCTTC. This chain links TRBV11-1 with TRBJ2-1; 7 positions match TRBD1. The CDR3 is 16 residues long. Trimming at V came to 5 bases and at J to 2 bases, leaving 9 bases not matched to a gene. In germline, CDR1 is SGHAT, CDR2 FQDESV (reference sequence).

Only a few counts were recorded for this clone. The chain links TRBV7-8 to TRBJ2-3, with D hard to call. The CDR3 loop spans 13 amino acids. Per germline, CDR1 SGHVS and CDR2 FQNEAQ. V was cut by 1 base and J by 6 bases, with 8 bases left in between. The CDR3 nucleotides are TGTGCCAGCAGCTTAGGGGTTAGCGATACGCAGTATTTT. It is translated as CASSLGVSDTQYF.

This clone was observed a few times. The chain is built from TRBV27 and TRBJ2-7; a weak D match, TRBD2 (5 bases). V lost 4 bases, J lost 3 bases, and 13 bases lay in between. Germline CDR1 is MNHEY and CDR2 is SMNVEV (reference sequence). This CDR3 spans 14 amino acids. This CDR3 is CASSSLASNYEQYF. CDR3 bases: TGTGCCAGCAGTTCCCTAGCCTCGAACTACGAGCAGTACTTC.

This chain joins TRBV7-9 and TRBJ1-1; TRBD1 agrees at 10 bases. The junction had 2 bases not matched to a gene; V was cut back by 1 base and J by 6 bases. Germline V gives CDR1 SEHNR, CDR2 FQNEAQ (reference sequence). The CDR3 runs to 14 residues. This chain's CDR3 is CASSLEGQGSEAFF. CDR3 coding DNA: TGTGCCAGCAGCTTAGAGGGACAGGGGTCTGAAGCTTTCTTT.

The chain has TRBV27 and TRBJ2-1; weak D call: TRBD2 (5 bases). Germline V CDR1 and CDR2: MNHEY, SMNVEV (reference sequence). The length of the CDR3 is 12 residues. The V end lost 6 bases, the J end lost 7 bases, and 10 bases lay between the germline ends. This chain's CDR3 is CASRGAKNEQFF. The CDR3 coding sequence is TGTGCCAGCAGGGGAGCAAAGAATGAGCAGTTCTTC.

This rearrangement joins TRBV7-9 to TRBJ1-1; tentatively, D is TRBD1 (6 bases). Trimming removed 2 bases at V and 5 bases at J, with 15 bases between. CDR1 is SEHNR and CDR2 is FQNEAQ in the germline V gene (reference sequence). The CDR3 contains 15 residues. The CDR3 region is CASSLRSGVSTEAFF. CDR3 DNA: TGTGCCAGCAGCTTACGGTCAGGGGTGTCAACTGAAGCTTTCTTT.

The genes are TRBV9 and TRBJ1-5; a weak D match, TRBD1 (5 bases). This CDR3 spans 14 amino acids. CDR1 and CDR2 (germline): SGDLS, YYNGEE. V was cut by 0 bases and J by 7 bases, with 11 bases left in between. CDR3 nucleotides: TGTGCCAGCAGCGTAGATCAGGGTTTGCAGCCCCAGCATTTT. Translated, it gives CASSVDQGLQPQHF.

This sequence joins TRBV30 and TRBJ1-5; 10 positions match TRBD1. The germline V gene has CDR1 GTSNPN and CDR2 SVGIG (reference sequence). This CDR3 is built from 16 residues. V was pared by 3 bases and J by 0 bases, with 5 bases of the junction left unmatched. The CDR3 loop is CAWRPWDRGSNQPQHF. As DNA, the CDR3 is TGTGCCTGGAGGCCGTGGGACAGGGGTAGCAATCAGCCCCAGCATTTT.